A selection of T cell receptor beta chains follows, all from one sample in a study of Ad26.COV2.S vaccination and SARS-CoV-2 variants. Clones were read by immunoSEQ multiplex PCR, and TCRdb kept only the in-frame ones, dropping some. The table includes over 450,000 clones, roughly nine tenths detected once. Sequences were derived from peripheral blood, sampled in a trial of Ad26.COV2.S vaccine versus placebo. These receptors were collected from a person aged 18-65 years who received the Ad26.COV2.S COVID-19 vaccine or a placebo. CDR3s include the opening cysteine and the closing phenylalanine or tryptophan. A D gene is named only where the DNA matches it firmly.

V,D,J,CDR3
TRBV5-4,TRBD1,TRBJ2-1,CASFPLNRGLTNNEQFF
TRBV24-1,TRBD1,TRBJ2-4,CAVRDRENIQYF
TRBV4-3,NA,TRBJ1-2,CASSQDARSILLGYTF
TRBV11-3,NA,TRBJ2-3,CASSAEGPDTQYF
TRBV28,NA,TRBJ1-6,CASSLPPVANSPLHF
TRBV5-1,TRBD1,TRBJ1-1,CASSLTGGTEAFF
TRBV10-2,NA,TRBJ2-1,CASSLGQSEQFF
TRBV11-2,NA,TRBJ2-1,CASNLFGSYNEQFF
TRBV15,TRBD2,TRBJ2-5,CATSRAGLAGEGETQYF
TRBV6-1,NA,TRBJ1-1,CASSEWIPERLNTEAFF
TRBV5-1,TRBD1,TRBJ1-6,CASSLGQGRSPLHF
TRBV2,NA,TRBJ2-1,CASIGMETSSYNEQFF
TRBV11-2,NA,TRBJ2-3,CASSKRQVSDTQYF
TRBV6-5,NA,TRBJ2-2,CASSTAGNTGELFF
TRBV28,NA,TRBJ2-7,CASSLDRPAYEQYF
TRBV28,TRBD1,TRBJ1-5,CASSSPGQGTQPQHF
TRBV30,NA,TRBJ2-7,CAWSLTHDEQYF
TRBV24-1,TRBD1,TRBJ1-2,CATSDLDRESGYTF
TRBV29-1,NA,TRBJ1-1,CSVPVQWGRNTEAFF
TRBV2,NA,TRBJ1-1,CASRDRDTTEAFF
TRBV19,TRBD2,TRBJ2-3,CASSRGLAGGLGTDTQYF
TRBV11-2,NA,TRBJ1-1,CASSDSRGGLEAFF
TRBV29-1,NA,TRBJ1-5,CSVGAGYNQPQHF
TRBV11-2,TRBD2,TRBJ2-1,CASRTLAGGGNEQFF
TRBV28,NA,TRBJ1-5,CASSHFTLTPKSNQPQHF
TRBV28,NA,TRBJ2-5,CASSLGGSETQYF
TRBV6-5,NA,TRBJ2-5,CASSRETTGGETQYF
TRBV15,TRBD1,TRBJ1-6,CATSRDRGLSPLHF
TRBV27,TRBD1,TRBJ1-2,CASSPHQGQGYGYTF
TRBV25-1,TRBD1,TRBJ2-7,CASSELGTVNEQYF
TRBV5-5,NA,TRBJ2-3,CASSSQFGGISTDTQYF
TRBV28,NA,TRBJ2-3,CASSAGYSSTDTQYF
TRBV15,NA,TRBJ2-2,CATSRATGELFF
TRBV3-1/TRBV3-2,NA,TRBJ1-4,CASSLRTVGLNEKLFF
TRBV29-1,NA,TRBJ1-2,CSASGARGYTF
TRBV19,TRBD1,TRBJ1-1,CASNAKQGTTEAFF
TRBV21-1,NA,TRBJ1-5,CGTGGKGQGSRQPQHF
TRBV5-4,NA,TRBJ1-1,CASSPWTEGAEAFF
TRBV4-2,TRBD2,TRBJ2-7,CASSYSGGPSYEQYF
TRBV7-3,NA,TRBJ2-2,CASSGAGTTNTGELFF
TRBV5-6,NA,TRBJ1-1,CASSFQGAPNTEAFF
TRBV5-4,NA,TRBJ1-1,CASSFTENTEAFF
TRBV7-6,TRBD1,TRBJ2-5,CASSFNTGGGETQYF
TRBV7-3,NA,TRBJ1-1,CASSLWALGAQNTEAFF
TRBV19,NA,TRBJ2-7,CASSIELDFEYEQYF
TRBV9,NA,TRBJ2-1,CASTVGSLAWNEQFF
TRBV6-2/TRBV6-3,TRBD2,TRBJ2-1,CASSPTRTSGGNEQFF